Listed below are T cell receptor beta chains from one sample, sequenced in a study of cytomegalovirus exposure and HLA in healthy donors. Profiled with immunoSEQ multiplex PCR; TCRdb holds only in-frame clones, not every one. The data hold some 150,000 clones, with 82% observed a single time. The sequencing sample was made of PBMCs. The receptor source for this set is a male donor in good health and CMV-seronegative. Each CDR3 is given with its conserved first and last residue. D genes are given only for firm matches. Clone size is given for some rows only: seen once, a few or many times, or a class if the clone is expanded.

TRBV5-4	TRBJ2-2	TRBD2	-	CASSLAGTITGELFF	TGTGCCAGCAGCTTGGCCGGGACTATAACCGGGGAGCTGTTTTTT
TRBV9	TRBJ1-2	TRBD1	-	CASSVDRGYGYTF	TGTGCCAGCAGCGTGGACAGGGGCTATGGCTACACCTTC
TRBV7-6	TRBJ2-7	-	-	CASSLPTDPSGTYEQYF	TGTGCCAGCAGCTTACCAACCGACCCCTCGGGAACTTACGAGCAGTACTTC
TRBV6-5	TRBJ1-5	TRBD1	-	CASRTGVQPQHF	TGTGCCAGCAGGACAGGGGTTCAGCCCCAGCATTTT
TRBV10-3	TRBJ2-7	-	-	CAISRGRYEQYF	TGTGCCATCTCGCGGGGAAGATACGAGCAGTACTTC
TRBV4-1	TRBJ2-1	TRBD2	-	CASSQALRGGVDEQFF	TGCGCCAGCAGCCAGGCGCTTCGGGGGGGCGTCGATGAGCAGTTCTTC
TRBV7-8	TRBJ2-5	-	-	CASSLGRAVQETQYF	TGTGCCAGCAGCTTGGGCAGGGCGGTACAAGAGACCCAGTACTTC
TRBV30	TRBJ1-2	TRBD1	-	CAWKWDREGYTF	TGTGCCTGGAAATGGGACAGGGAGGGCTACACCTTC
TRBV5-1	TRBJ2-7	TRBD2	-	CASSFSGEPSGSLNHEQYF	TGCGCCAGCAGCTTTTCAGGGGAGCCTAGCGGGAGCCTCAACCACGAGCAGTACTTC
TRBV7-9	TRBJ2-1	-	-	CSSSLDLGEQFF	TGTTCCAGCAGCTTAGACCTCGGTGAGCAGTTCTTC
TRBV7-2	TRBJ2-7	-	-	CASSAAGAGIYEQYF	TGTGCCAGCAGCGCCGCAGGGGCGGGTATCTACGAGCAGTACTTC
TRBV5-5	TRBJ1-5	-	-	CASSLVGGEHQPQHF	TGTGCCAGCAGCTTGGTAGGGGGTGAACATCAGCCCCAGCATTTT
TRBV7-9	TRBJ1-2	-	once	CASATNKGLNYGYTF	TGTGCCAGCGCTACCAACAAGGGACTTAACTATGGCTACACCTTC
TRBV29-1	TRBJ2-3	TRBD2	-	CSVESGGTDTQYF	TGCAGCGTTGAGAGCGGGGGCACAGATACGCAGTATTTT
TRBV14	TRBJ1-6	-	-	CASSAQGKSSPLHF	TGTGCCAGCAGCGCACAGGGCAAGTCTTCACCCCTCCACTTT
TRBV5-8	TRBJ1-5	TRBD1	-	CASTPGQGGRNQPQHF	TGTGCCAGCACTCCGGGACAGGGTGGAAGAAATCAGCCCCAGCATTTT
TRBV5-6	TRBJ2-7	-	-	CASSLEVGAEQYF	TGTGCCAGCAGCTTGGAGGTGGGAGCCGAGCAGTACTTC
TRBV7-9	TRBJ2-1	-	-	CSSRGQRDSYNEQFF	TGTTCCAGCAGGGGCCAGCGGGACTCCTACAATGAGCAGTTCTTC
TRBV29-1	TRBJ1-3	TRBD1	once	CSATGQGGISGNTIYF	TGCAGCGCCACGGGACAGGGGGGGATCTCTGGAAACACCATATATTTT
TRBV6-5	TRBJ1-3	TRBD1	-	CASSNSRDRGTIYF	TGTGCCAGCAGTAACTCCCGGGACAGGGGCACCATATATTTT
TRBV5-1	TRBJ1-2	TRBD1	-	CASSDDITGAGGYTF	TGCGCCAGCAGCGATGATATTACAGGGGCTGGTGGCTACACCTTC
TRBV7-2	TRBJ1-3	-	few	CASSPGGERNTIYF	TGTGCCAGCTCCCCGGGGGGGGAAAGAAACACCATATATTTT
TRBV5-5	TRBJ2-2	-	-	CASSLGPFAGELFF	TGTGCCAGCAGCTTGGGTCCTTTCGCCGGGGAGCTGTTTTTT
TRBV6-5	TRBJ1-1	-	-	CASTPPARTEAFF	TGTGCCAGCACCCCCCCGGCCAGGACTGAAGCTTTCTTT
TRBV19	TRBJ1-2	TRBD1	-	CASRDRGRNDGYTF	TGTGCCAGTAGGGACAGGGGGCGCAACGATGGCTACACCTTC
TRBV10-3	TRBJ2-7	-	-	CAISESDSAYEQYF	TGTGCCATCAGTGAGTCGGACAGTGCCTACGAGCAGTACTTC
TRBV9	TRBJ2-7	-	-	CASSAGIPYEQYF	TGTGCCAGCAGCGCAGGGATTCCCTACGAGCAGTACTTC
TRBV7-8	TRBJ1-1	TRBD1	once	CASYRGQNTEAFF	TGTGCCAGCTACAGGGGCCAGAACACTGAAGCTTTCTTT
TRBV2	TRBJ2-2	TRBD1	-	CASLFLCQGATICSTGELFF	TGTGCCAGCCTGTTCTTATGTCAGGGGGCGACCATCTGTAGCACCGGGGAGCTGTTTTTT
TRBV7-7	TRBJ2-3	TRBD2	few	CASSPGLAGNTDTQYF	TGTGCCAGCAGCCCCGGATTAGCGGGAAACACAGATACGCAGTATTTT
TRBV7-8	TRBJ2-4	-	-	CASSLARVVDTKNIQYF	TGTGCCAGCAGCTTAGCGCGGGTGGTCGATACCAAAAACATTCAGTACTTC
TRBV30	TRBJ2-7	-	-	CAWSADTYYEQYF	TGTGCCTGGAGTGCGGACACCTACTACGAGCAGTACTTC
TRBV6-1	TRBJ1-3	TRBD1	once	CASREQGSGNTIYF	TGTGCCAGCAGGGAACAGGGGTCTGGAAACACCATATATTTT
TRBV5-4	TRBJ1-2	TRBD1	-	CASSWEGDRHYGYTF	TGTGCCAGCAGCTGGGAGGGGGACAGGCACTATGGCTACACCTTC
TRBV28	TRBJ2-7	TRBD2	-	CASSTYRGLSGGYEQYF	TGTGCCAGCAGTACTTACCGCGGCTTGAGCGGGGGCTACGAGCAGTACTTC
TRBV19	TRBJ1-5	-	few	CASSIPRGQPQHF	TGTGCCAGTAGTATACCCCGGGGGCAGCCCCAGCATTTT
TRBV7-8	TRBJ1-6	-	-	CASSLARGFMSPLHF	TGTGCCAGCAGCTTAGCGCGGGGGTTTATGTCACCCCTCCACTTT
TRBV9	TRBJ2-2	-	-	CASSTRSEGAGELFF	TGTGCCAGCAGCACTCGCAGTGAGGGGGCCGGGGAGCTGTTTTTT
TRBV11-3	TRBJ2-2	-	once	CASSLGSSPGELFF	TGTGCCAGCAGCCTAGGGAGTTCGCCCGGGGAGCTGTTTTTT
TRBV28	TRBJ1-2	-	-	CASGKQGIRYGYTF	TGTGCCAGCGGAAAACAGGGTATCCGCTATGGCTACACCTTC
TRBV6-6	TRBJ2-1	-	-	CASSSSSTGEQFF	TGTGCCAGCAGTTCCTCCAGTACAGGGGAGCAGTTCTTC
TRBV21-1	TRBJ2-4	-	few	CASKWPYIQYF	TGTGCCAGCAAGTGGCCCTACATTCAGTACTTC
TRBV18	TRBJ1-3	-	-	CASSPPSGGNTIYF	TGTGCCAGCTCACCACCAAGCGGGGGAAACACCATATATTTT
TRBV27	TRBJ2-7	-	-	CASSSNRESYEQYF	TGTGCCAGCAGTTCGAACAGGGAGTCCTACGAGCAGTACTTC
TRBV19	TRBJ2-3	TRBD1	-	CAIQFRTGSKDTQYF	TGTGCCATCCAATTTCGGACAGGGTCAAAAGATACGCAGTATTTT
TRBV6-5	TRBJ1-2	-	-	CASIRKTGNYGYTF	TGTGCCAGCATACGCAAGACAGGAAACTATGGCTACACCTTC
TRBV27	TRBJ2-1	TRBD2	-	CATKRSGRYNEQFF	TGTGCCACCAAGCGTAGCGGGAGGTACAATGAGCAGTTCTTC
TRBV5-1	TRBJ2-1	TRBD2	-	CATSVLGLAGGKNEQFF	TGCGCCACCAGCGTGCTGGGACTAGCGGGGGGTAAGAATGAGCAGTTCTTC
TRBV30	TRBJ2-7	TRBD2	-	CAWSIAGGRYEQYF	TGTGCCTGGAGTATAGCGGGAGGCCGATACGAGCAGTACTTC
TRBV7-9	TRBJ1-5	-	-	CASRSHYGNLAGQPQHF	TGTGCCAGCAGGTCCCATTATGGGAACCTAGCGGGGCAGCCCCAGCATTTT
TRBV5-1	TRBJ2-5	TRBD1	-	CASSLASRYRGIEETQYF	TGCGCCAGCAGCCTGGCTAGCCGATACAGGGGGATTGAGGAGACCCAGTACTTC
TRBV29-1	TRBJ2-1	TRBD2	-	CSAGLAGGQFLANEQFF	TGCAGCGCCGGACTAGCGGGGGGGCAGTTCCTGGCCAATGAGCAGTTCTTC
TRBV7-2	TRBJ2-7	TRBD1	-	CASSSLGDRGGYEQYF	TGTGCCAGCAGCTCTCTCGGCGACAGGGGCGGCTACGAGCAGTACTTC